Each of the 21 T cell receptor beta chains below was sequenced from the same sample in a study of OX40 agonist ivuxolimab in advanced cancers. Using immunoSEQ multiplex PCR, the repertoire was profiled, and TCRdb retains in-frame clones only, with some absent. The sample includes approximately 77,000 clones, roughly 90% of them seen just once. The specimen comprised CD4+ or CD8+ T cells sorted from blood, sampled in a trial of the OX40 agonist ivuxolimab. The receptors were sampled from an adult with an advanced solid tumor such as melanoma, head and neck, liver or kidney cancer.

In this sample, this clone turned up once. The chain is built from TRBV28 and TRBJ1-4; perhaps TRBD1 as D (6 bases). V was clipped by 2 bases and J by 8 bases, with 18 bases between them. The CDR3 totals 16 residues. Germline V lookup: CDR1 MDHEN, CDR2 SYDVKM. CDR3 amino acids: CASSLAGTGSGEKLFF. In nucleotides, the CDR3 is TGTGCCAGCAGTTTAGCGGGAACAGGGTCAGGAGAAAAACTGTTTTTT.

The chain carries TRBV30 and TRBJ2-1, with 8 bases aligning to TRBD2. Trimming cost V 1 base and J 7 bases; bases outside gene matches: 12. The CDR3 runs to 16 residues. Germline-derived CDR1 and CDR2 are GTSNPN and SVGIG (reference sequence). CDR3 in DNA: TGTGCCTGGAGTGGGCAGCTAGCGGGTGAGAGGAATGAGCAGTTCTTC. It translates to CAWSGQLAGERNEQFF.

CDR3 sequence reads: CASSVYSVGLADNEQFF. For the CDR3, the DNA is TGTGCCAGCAGCGTATACAGTGTGGGGCTAGCGGACAATGAGCAGTTCTTC. The genes are TRBV9 and TRBJ2-1; 7 bases line up with TRBD2. Germline-derived CDR1 and CDR2 are SGDLS and YYNGEE. V shed 1 base, J shed 5 bases, and the junction held 12 bases outside the gene matches. The CDR3 consists of 17 residues.

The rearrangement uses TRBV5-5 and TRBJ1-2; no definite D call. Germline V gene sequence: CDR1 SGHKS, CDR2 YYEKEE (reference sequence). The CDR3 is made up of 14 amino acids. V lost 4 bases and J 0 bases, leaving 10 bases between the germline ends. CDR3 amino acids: CASSRVGTNYGYTF. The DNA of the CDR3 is TGTGCCAGCAGCCGTGTCGGGACTAACTATGGCTACACCTTC. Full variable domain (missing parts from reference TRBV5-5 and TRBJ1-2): DAGVTQSPTHLIKTRGQQVTLRCSPISGHKSVSWYQQVLGQGPQFIFQYYEKEERGRGNFPDRFSARQFPNYSSELNVNALLLGDSALYLCASSRVGTNYGYTFGSGTRLTVV.

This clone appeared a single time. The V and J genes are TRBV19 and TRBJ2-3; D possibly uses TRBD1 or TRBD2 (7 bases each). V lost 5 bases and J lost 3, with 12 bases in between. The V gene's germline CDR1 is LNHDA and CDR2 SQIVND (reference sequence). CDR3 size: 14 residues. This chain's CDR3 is CASSPQGGTDTQYF. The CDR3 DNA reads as TGTGCCAGTAGTCCCCAGGGGGGGACAGATACGCAGTATTTT.

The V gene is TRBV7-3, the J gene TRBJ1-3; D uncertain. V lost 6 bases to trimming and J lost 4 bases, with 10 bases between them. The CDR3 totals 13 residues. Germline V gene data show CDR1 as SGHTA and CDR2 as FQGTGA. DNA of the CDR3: TGTGCCAGCAGATCCACGGAAGGAAACACCATATATTTT. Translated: CASRSTEGNTIYF.

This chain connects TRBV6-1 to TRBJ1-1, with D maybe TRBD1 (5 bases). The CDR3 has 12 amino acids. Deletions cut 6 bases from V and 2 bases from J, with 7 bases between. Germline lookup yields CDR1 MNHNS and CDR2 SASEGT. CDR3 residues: CASRGVNTEAFF. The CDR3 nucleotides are TGTGCCAGCAGAGGGGTTAACACTGAAGCTTTCTTT.

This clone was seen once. The CDR3 DNA is TGCGCCAGCAAGAAGGAACCCACAGATACGCAGTATTTT. Translation gives CASKKEPTDTQYF. The rearrangement joins TRBV5-1 to TRBJ2-3; D ambiguous. In germline, CDR1 is SGHRS, CDR2 YFSETQ. Trimming took 6 bases from V and 2 from J, leaving 10 bases between them. This CDR3 is built from 13 residues.

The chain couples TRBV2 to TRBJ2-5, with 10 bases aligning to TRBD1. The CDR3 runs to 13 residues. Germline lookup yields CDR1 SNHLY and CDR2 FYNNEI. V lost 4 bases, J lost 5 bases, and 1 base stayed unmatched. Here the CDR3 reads CASSATGGETQYF. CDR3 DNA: TGTGCCAGCAGTGCGACAGGGGGCGAGACCCAGTACTTC.

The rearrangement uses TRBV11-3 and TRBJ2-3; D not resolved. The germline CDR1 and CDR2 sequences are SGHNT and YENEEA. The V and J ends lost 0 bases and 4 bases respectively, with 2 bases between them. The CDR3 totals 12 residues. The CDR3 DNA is TGTGCCAGCAGCTTAGACGCAGATACGCAGTATTTT. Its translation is CASSLDADTQYF.

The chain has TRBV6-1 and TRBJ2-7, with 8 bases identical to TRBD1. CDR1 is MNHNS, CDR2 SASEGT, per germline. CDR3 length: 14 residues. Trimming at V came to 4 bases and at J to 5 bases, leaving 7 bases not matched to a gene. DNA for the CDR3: TGTGCCAGCAGTGTAGGGGACAGGAATAACGAGCAGTACTTC. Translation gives CASSVGDRNNEQYF.

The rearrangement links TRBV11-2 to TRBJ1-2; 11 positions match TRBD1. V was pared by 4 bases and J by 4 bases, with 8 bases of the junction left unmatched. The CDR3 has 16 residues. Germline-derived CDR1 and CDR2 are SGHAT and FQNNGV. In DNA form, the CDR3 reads TGTGCCAGCAGCTCAGGACAGGGGGCGAATCCCTATGGCTACACCTTC. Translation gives CASSSGQGANPYGYTF.

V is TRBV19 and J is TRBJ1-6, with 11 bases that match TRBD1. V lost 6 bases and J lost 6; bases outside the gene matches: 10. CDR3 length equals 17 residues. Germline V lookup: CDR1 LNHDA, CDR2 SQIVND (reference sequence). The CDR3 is CASSREGQGAFNSPLHF. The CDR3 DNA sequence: TGTGCCAGTAGCAGGGAAGGACAGGGGGCTTTTAATTCACCCCTCCACTTT.

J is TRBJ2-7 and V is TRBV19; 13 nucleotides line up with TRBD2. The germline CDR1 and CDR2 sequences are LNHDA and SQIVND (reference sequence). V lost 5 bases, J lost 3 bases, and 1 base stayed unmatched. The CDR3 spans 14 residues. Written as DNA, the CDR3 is TGTGCCAGTAGTTGGACTAGCGGGAGCTACGAGCAGTACTTC. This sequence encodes CASSWTSGSYEQYF.

Here the CDR3 reads CASSVAFWSGGGYGYTF. CDR3 nucleotides: TGTGCCAGCAGCGTAGCATTTTGGAGTGGCGGGGGCTATGGCTACACCTTC. V and J are TRBV9 and TRBJ1-2; D may be TRBD1 (5 bases). The CDR3 is 17 amino acids. Germline CDR1 is SGDLS and CDR2 is YYNGEE. V lost 0 bases and J lost 4, with 19 bases in between. Using reference TRBV9 and TRBJ1-2 for the parts outside the CDR3, the full variable domain is DSGVTQTPKHLITATGQRVTLRCSPRSGDLSVYWYQQSLDQGLQFLIQYYNGEERAKGNILERFSAQQFPDLHSELNLSSLELGDSALYFCASSVAFWSGGGYGYTFGSGTRLTVV.

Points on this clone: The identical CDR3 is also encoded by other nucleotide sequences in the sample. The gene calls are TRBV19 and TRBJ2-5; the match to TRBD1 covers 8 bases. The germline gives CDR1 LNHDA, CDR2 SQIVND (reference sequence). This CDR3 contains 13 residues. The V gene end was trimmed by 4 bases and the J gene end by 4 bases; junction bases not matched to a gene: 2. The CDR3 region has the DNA TGTGCCAGTAGTACACAGGGGGGAGAGACCCAGTACTTC. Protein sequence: CASSTQGGETQYF.

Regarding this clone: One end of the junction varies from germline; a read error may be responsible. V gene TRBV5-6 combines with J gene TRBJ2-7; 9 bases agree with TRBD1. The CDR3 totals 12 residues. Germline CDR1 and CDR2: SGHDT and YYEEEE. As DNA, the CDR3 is TGTGCCAGCAGCCATCCGCTGGGACAGGGTTTATTC. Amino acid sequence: CASSHPLGQGLF.

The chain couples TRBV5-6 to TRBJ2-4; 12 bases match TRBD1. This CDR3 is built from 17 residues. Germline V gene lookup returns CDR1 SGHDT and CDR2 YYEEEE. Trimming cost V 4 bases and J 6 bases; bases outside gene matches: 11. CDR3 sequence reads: CASSPGTGGIVRNIQYF. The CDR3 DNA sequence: TGTGCCAGCAGCCCCGGGACAGGGGGCATTGTAAGAAACATTCAGTACTTC.

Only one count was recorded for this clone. The CDR3 sequence is CASSEALAPGEQYF. In nucleotides, the CDR3 is TGTGCCAGCAGTGAAGCGCTAGCGCCTGGCGAGCAGTACTTC. The gene calls are TRBV2 and TRBJ2-7; a possible D gene is TRBD2 (6 bases). This CDR3 comprises 14 residues. V was shortened by 0 bases and J by 6 bases, with 12 bases between the two germline ends. In germline, CDR1 is SNHLY, CDR2 FYNNEI.

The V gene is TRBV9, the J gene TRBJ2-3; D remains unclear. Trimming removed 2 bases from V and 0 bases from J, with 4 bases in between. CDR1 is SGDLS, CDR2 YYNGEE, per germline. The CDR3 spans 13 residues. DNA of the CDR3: TGTGCCAGCAGCGTCCTAAGCACAGATACGCAGTATTTT. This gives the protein CASSVLSTDTQYF.

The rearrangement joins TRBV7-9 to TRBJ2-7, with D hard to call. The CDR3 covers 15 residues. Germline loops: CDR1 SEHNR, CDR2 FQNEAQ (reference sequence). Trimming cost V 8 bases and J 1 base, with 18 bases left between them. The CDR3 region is CASPLLSGPSYEQYF. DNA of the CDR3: TGTGCCAGCCCCCTGCTGTCCGGGCCTTCCTACGAGCAGTACTTC.